Sequencing of this T cell receptor beta chain was carried out in a study of shared clonotypes between healthy human individuals. Some clones are missing from TCRdb's copy, which holds only in-frame ones; the method was immunoSEQ multiplex PCR. The repertoire consists of fewer than 650,000 clones, with less than 80% occurring once and the leading ten covering approximately 13%. Trimming cost V 5 bases and J 4 bases; bases outside gene matches: 7. The CDR3 is made up of 14 amino acids. From germline, CDR1 is SGHTA and CDR2 FQGTGA. Donors, without exception, were Caucasian adults residing in Nashville, Tennessee.

The sequence was collected from a middle-aged woman in good health. Some clones in this sample may be carry-over from other donors' samples. The sequenced sample consisted of PBMCs. The V gene is TRBV7-3, the J gene TRBJ2-5, with 7 bases identical to TRBD2. The CDR3 reads CASSPGLERETQYF. As DNA, the CDR3 is TGTGCCAGCAGCCCAGGACTAGAACGAGAGACCCAGTACTTC.